This T cell receptor beta chain was profiled in a study of blood T cell repertoires in COVID-19. Study in general: Both acute and convalescent COVID-19 samples were obtained from the United States, Italy and Spain. T cells, B-cell-depleted T cells, or PBMCs supplied cDNA or gDNA.

This clone showed up just once. Original handling: Reference gene primer amplification yielded estimated nucleated cell counts. TCRdb's table, derived via immunoSEQ multiplex PCR, lists solely in-frame clones and lacks some. That table gives V, J and clone size, and the DNA gave D and trimming. The sample records approximately 250,000 clones, roughly 86% being singletons. V lost 5 bases, J lost 5 bases, and 11 bases stayed unmatched. This CDR3 has 16 amino acids. The germline V gene has CDR1 LNHDA and CDR2 SQIVND (reference sequence). The receptor was isolated from a man aged 40-55 years with active or convalescent COVID-19. Material: peripheral blood. The rearrangement joins TRBV19 to TRBJ2-3; TRBD2 matches at 9 bases. CDR3 in amino acids: CASSSLASGVGDTQYF. Written as DNA, the CDR3 is TGTGCCAGTAGTTCCCTAGCTAGCGGGGTAGGAGATACGCAGTATTTT. Filled out from reference TRBV19 and TRBJ2-3, the complete variable domain reads DGGITQSPKYLFRKEGQNVTLSCEQNLNHDAMYWYRQDPGQGLRLIYYSQIVNDFQKGDIAEGYSVSREKKESFPLTVTSAQKNPTAFYLCASSSLASGVGDTQYFGPGTRLTVL.